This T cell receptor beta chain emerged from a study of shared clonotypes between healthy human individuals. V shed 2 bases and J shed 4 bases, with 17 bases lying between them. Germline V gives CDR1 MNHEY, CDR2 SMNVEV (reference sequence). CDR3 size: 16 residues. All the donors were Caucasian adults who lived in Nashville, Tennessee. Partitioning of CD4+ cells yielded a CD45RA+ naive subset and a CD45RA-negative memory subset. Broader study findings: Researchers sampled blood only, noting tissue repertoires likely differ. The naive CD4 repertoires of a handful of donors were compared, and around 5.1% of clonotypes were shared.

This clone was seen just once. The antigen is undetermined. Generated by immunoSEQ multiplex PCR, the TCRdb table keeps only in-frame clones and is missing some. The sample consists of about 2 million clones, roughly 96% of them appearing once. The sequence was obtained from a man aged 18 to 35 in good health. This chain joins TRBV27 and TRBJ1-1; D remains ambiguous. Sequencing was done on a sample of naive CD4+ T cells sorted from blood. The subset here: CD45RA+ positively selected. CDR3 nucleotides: TGTGCCAGCAGTTTACGGGCAAGGGCCCTCCCCACTGAAGCTTTCTTT. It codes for CASSLRARALPTEAFF.